A selection of T cell receptor beta chains follows, all from one sample in a study of T cell repertoires in cytomegalovirus infection. Each CDR3 protein is one row after TCRdb ran MiXCR on the reads. The table lists 490,000 or so distinct CDR3 sequences, around 10% of them singletons. The sequenced material came from PBMCs. Receptor source: a human donor in good health (CMV status not recorded). Some clones in this sample may be carry-over from other donors' samples. CDR3s include the opening cysteine and the closing phenylalanine or tryptophan. Each record gives: V gene, D gene, clone size, J gene, CDR3 DNA, CDR3 protein. The D gene is left open where the match is weak. Clone size is not always given. Where it is, it says once, few, many or a class for expanded clones.

V gene: TRBV5-6
D gene: NA
clone size: many
J gene: TRBJ2-7
CDR3 DNA: TGTGCCAGCAGCCGCGTGAGAGGGGCCTACGAGCAGTACTTC
CDR3 protein: CASSRVRGAYEQYF

V gene: TRBV7-8
D gene: NA
clone size: many
J gene: TRBJ2-7
CDR3 DNA: TGTGCCAGCAGCTCCGGGACGCCAAGTCCCATCTACGAGCAGTACTTC
CDR3 protein: CASSSGTPSPIYEQYF

V gene: TRBV13
D gene: TRBD1
clone size: many
J gene: TRBJ2-7
CDR3 DNA: TGTGCCAGCAGCTTCCGGAACAGGGGGTTCTCCGAGCAGTACTTC
CDR3 protein: CASSFRNRGFSEQYF

V gene: TRBV15
D gene: TRBD2
clone size: few
J gene: TRBJ2-5
CDR3 DNA: TGTGCCACCAGCCGTTTAGCGGGGGCCCAAGAGACCCAGTACTTC
CDR3 protein: CATSRLAGAQETQYF

V gene: TRBV18
D gene: TRBD1
clone size: NA
J gene: TRBJ1-2
CDR3 DNA: TGTGCCAGCTCAACACAGGGGGCGAGCTATGGCTACACCTTC
CDR3 protein: CASSTQGASYGYTF

V gene: TRBV3-1
D gene: NA
clone size: NA
J gene: TRBJ2-1
CDR3 DNA: TGTGCCAGCAGCCAAGACACCGGGCTAGATTACCACAATGAGCAGTTCTTC
CDR3 protein: CASSQDTGLDYHNEQFF

V gene: TRBV5-4
D gene: NA
clone size: many
J gene: TRBJ1-2
CDR3 DNA: TGTGCCAGCAGCTTGATTCAGGAGATCTATGGCTACACCTTC
CDR3 protein: CASSLIQEIYGYTF

V gene: TRBV2
D gene: NA
clone size: many
J gene: TRBJ1-6
CDR3 DNA: TGTGCCAGCAGGTGGCAGGGTGATTCACCCCTCCACTTT
CDR3 protein: CASRWQGDSPLHF

V gene: TRBV5-1
D gene: TRBD2
clone size: NA
J gene: TRBJ2-5
CDR3 DNA: TGCGCCAGCAGCTTGGGAATCAGACTAGCGGGTGGGGAGACCCAGTACTTC
CDR3 protein: CASSLGIRLAGGETQYF

V gene: TRBV2
D gene: TRBD2
clone size: NA
J gene: TRBJ2-3
CDR3 DNA: TGTGCCAGCACGGTACCTAGCGGGGGTTCAGATACGCAGTATTTT
CDR3 protein: CASTVPSGGSDTQYF

V gene: TRBV12-5
D gene: NA
clone size: NA
J gene: TRBJ2-7
CDR3 DNA: TGTGCTAGTGGTTCACCAGGGAGCTCCTACGAGCAGTACTTC
CDR3 protein: CASGSPGSSYEQYF

V gene: TRBV7-6
D gene: TRBD2
clone size: many
J gene: TRBJ2-2
CDR3 DNA: TGTGCCAGCAGCTTCGGCGGGGGGAACACCGGGGAGCTGTTTTTT
CDR3 protein: CASSFGGGNTGELFF

V gene: TRBV20-1
D gene: NA
clone size: few
J gene: TRBJ1-6
CDR3 DNA: TGCAGTGCGACCCGCGGGGGAAATAATTCACCCCTCCACTTT
CDR3 protein: CSATRGGNNSPLHF

V gene: TRBV29-1
D gene: NA
clone size: NA
J gene: TRBJ2-2
CDR3 DNA: TGCAGCGTTGAAAGAGAGGGGAGCACCGGGGAGCTGTTTTTT
CDR3 protein: CSVEREGSTGELFF

V gene: TRBV6-5
D gene: NA
clone size: many
J gene: TRBJ2-1
CDR3 DNA: TGTGCCAGCAGTTACCCCCCCTTTTACAATGAGCAGTTCTTC
CDR3 protein: CASSYPPFYNEQFF

V gene: TRBV20-1
D gene: TRBD2
clone size: many
J gene: TRBJ2-5
CDR3 DNA: TGCAGTGCTGGACTAGCGGGAGGTTTTCAAGAGACCCAGTACTTC
CDR3 protein: CSAGLAGGFQETQYF

V gene: TRBV20-1
D gene: NA
clone size: few
J gene: TRBJ1-2
CDR3 DNA: TGCAGTGCCTTACCCCAGGGGACCTATGGCTACACCTTC
CDR3 protein: CSALPQGTYGYTF

V gene: TRBV7-9
D gene: TRBD1
clone size: few
J gene: TRBJ2-1
CDR3 DNA: TGTGCCAGCAGCTCTCACCTTTCGACAGGGAGAATCTACAATGAGCAGTTCTTC
CDR3 protein: CASSSHLSTGRIYNEQFF

V gene: TRBV7-9
D gene: TRBD2
clone size: NA
J gene: TRBJ2-1
CDR3 DNA: TGTGCCAGCAGCCCATTTCCTAAAGGCCCGGGGGGCAATGAGCAGTTCTTC
CDR3 protein: CASSPFPKGPGGNEQFF

V gene: TRBV7-2
D gene: NA
clone size: many
J gene: TRBJ2-3
CDR3 DNA: TGTGCCAGCAGCCCTCAGTCTGGCACAGATACGCAGTATTTT
CDR3 protein: CASSPQSGTDTQYF

V gene: TRBV18
D gene: NA
clone size: many
J gene: TRBJ2-1
CDR3 DNA: TGTGCCAGCTCACCTTACGCGGGCCAAAAGGGGTACAATGAGCAGTTCTTC
CDR3 protein: CASSPYAGQKGYNEQFF

V gene: TRBV7-3
D gene: TRBD2
clone size: many
J gene: TRBJ2-3
CDR3 DNA: TGTGCCAGCAGCGAGGGACTAGCGGGAGGAGATACGCAGTATTTT
CDR3 protein: CASSEGLAGGDTQYF

V gene: TRBV30
D gene: NA
clone size: NA
J gene: TRBJ2-7
CDR3 DNA: TGTGCCTGGAGTGTAATCTACGAGCAGTACTTC
CDR3 protein: CAWSVIYEQYF

V gene: TRBV19
D gene: TRBD1
clone size: NA
J gene: TRBJ2-3
CDR3 DNA: TGTGCCAGTAGTGACCCCGGGACAGGGCCCACAGATACGCAGTATTTT
CDR3 protein: CASSDPGTGPTDTQYF

V gene: TRBV20-1
D gene: TRBD2
clone size: NA
J gene: TRBJ2-5
CDR3 DNA: TGCAGTGCCACCCGCCCCGGACTAGCGAATCAAGAGACCCAGTACTTC
CDR3 protein: CSATRPGLANQETQYF

V gene: TRBV4-1
D gene: TRBD2
clone size: many
J gene: TRBJ2-1
CDR3 DNA: TGCGCCAGCAGCCAAGAGCACGGGACTAGCGGGGACAATGAGCAGTTCTTC
CDR3 protein: CASSQEHGTSGDNEQFF

V gene: TRBV7-9
D gene: NA
clone size: many
J gene: TRBJ1-6
CDR3 DNA: TGTGCCAGCAGCCCCGGGACAAGGAATTCACCCCTCCACTTT
CDR3 protein: CASSPGTRNSPLHF

V gene: TRBV6-6
D gene: TRBD1
clone size: many
J gene: TRBJ1-2
CDR3 DNA: TGTGCCAGCAGTTACAAGGGACAGTTTGTTTCTGTTAACTATGGCTACACCTTC
CDR3 protein: CASSYKGQFVSVNYGYTF

V gene: TRBV7-9
D gene: TRBD1
clone size: few
J gene: TRBJ1-4
CDR3 DNA: TGTGCCAGCAGCCGGACAGGGTGGGGGTTGAGTGAAAAACTGTTTTTT
CDR3 protein: CASSRTGWGLSEKLFF

V gene: TRBV10-2
D gene: NA
clone size: many
J gene: TRBJ2-7
CDR3 DNA: TGCGCCAGCAGTGCTCCTCCCTTGGGTCACGAGCAGTACTTC
CDR3 protein: CASSAPPLGHEQYF

V gene: TRBV7-2
D gene: TRBD2
clone size: many
J gene: TRBJ2-1
CDR3 DNA: TGTGCCAGCAGTTCTCCCGGACTAGCGGGCGGAGCCTCCTACAATGAGCAGTTCTTC
CDR3 protein: CASSSPGLAGGASYNEQFF

V gene: TRBV4-1
D gene: NA
clone size: NA
J gene: TRBJ2-1
CDR3 DNA: TGCGCCAGCAGCCCACAGGATTACAATGAGCAGTTCTTC
CDR3 protein: CASSPQDYNEQFF

V gene: TRBV7-8
D gene: TRBD1
clone size: many
J gene: TRBJ1-2
CDR3 DNA: TGTGCCAGCAGCCCCGGGAGGGGGACAGGGAACTATGGCTACACCTTC
CDR3 protein: CASSPGRGTGNYGYTF

V gene: TRBV10-3
D gene: NA
clone size: many
J gene: TRBJ2-7
CDR3 DNA: TGTGCCATCACCCCAGGGGGGGACGAGCAGTACTTC
CDR3 protein: CAITPGGDEQYF

V gene: TRBV29-1
D gene: NA
clone size: few
J gene: TRBJ2-5
CDR3 DNA: TGCAGCGTTGATTCATTGGGGCTGCAAGAGACCCAGTACTTC
CDR3 protein: CSVDSLGLQETQYF

V gene: TRBV20-1
D gene: TRBD2
clone size: few
J gene: TRBJ2-3
CDR3 DNA: TGCAGTGCTAGTAGGACTAGCGGCCTCACAGATACGCAGTATTTT
CDR3 protein: CSASRTSGLTDTQYF

V gene: TRBV19
D gene: NA
clone size: NA
J gene: TRBJ2-7
CDR3 DNA: TGTGCCAGTAGTATAGGATACGAATCAAGGGAGCAGCACTTC
CDR3 protein: CASSIGYESREQHF

V gene: TRBV2
D gene: NA
clone size: many
J gene: TRBJ1-5
CDR3 DNA: TGTGCCAGCAATTTCGTCAGGGAAAGGCAGCCCCAGCATTTT
CDR3 protein: CASNFVRERQPQHF

V gene: TRBV5-1
D gene: TRBD2
clone size: few
J gene: TRBJ2-3
CDR3 DNA: TGCGCCAGCAGCTTGCCCGGACTAGCGGGAGTCACAGATACGCAGTATTTT
CDR3 protein: CASSLPGLAGVTDTQYF

V gene: TRBV11-2
D gene: TRBD2
clone size: many
J gene: TRBJ2-5
CDR3 DNA: TGTGCCACCGCGGTCGGGGGGGGGCCACAAGAGACCCAGTACTTC
CDR3 protein: CATAVGGGPQETQYF

V gene: TRBV18
D gene: NA
clone size: NA
J gene: TRBJ2-7
CDR3 DNA: TGTGCCAGCTCACCACCGTTCGCGGACGAGCAGTACTTC
CDR3 protein: CASSPPFADEQYF

V gene: TRBV4-1
D gene: NA
clone size: many
J gene: TRBJ2-7
CDR3 DNA: TGCGCCAGCAGCCAAGATCGAGGGCAGGGAGCCTACGAGCAGTACTTC
CDR3 protein: CASSQDRGQGAYEQYF